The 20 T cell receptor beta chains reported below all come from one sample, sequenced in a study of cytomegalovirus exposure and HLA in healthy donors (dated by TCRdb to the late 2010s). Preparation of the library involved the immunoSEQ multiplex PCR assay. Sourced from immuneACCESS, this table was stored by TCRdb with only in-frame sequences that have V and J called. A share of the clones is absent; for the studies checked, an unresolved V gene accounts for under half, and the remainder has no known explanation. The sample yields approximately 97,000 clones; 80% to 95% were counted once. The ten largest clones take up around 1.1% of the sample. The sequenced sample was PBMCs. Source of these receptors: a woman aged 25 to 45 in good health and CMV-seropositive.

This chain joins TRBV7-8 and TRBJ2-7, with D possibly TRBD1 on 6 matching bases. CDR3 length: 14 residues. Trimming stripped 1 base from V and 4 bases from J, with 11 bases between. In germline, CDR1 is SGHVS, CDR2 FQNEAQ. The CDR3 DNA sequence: TGTGCCAGCAGCTTAGGGGGGCAGGAGTACGAGCAGTACTTC. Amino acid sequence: CASSLGGQEYEQYF.

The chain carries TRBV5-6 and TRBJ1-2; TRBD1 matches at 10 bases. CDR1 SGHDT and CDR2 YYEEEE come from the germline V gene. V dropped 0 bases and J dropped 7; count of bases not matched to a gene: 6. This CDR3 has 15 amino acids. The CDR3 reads CASSLVRQGAGGYTF. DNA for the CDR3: TGTGCCAGCAGCTTGGTACGACAGGGGGCCGGTGGCTACACCTTC.

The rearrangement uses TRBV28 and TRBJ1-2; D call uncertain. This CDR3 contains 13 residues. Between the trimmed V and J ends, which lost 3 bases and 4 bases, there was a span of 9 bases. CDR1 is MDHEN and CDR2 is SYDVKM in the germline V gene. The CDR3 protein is CASSFRGSYGYTF. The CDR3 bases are TGTGCCAGCAGTTTTAGAGGGAGCTATGGCTACACCTTC.

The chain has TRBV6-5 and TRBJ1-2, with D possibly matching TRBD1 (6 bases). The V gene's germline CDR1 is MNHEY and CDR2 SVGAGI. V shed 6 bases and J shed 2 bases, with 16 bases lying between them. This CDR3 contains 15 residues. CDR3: CASRIYRDPNYGYTF. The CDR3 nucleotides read TGTGCCAGCAGAATCTACAGGGACCCAAACTATGGCTACACCTTC.

CDR3 coding DNA: TGTGCCAGCAGCTTAGGAGGGAGTTTTACAGATACGCAGTATTTT. Translated: CASSLGGSFTDTQYF. The J gene is TRBJ2-3, the V gene TRBV7-2, with D perhaps TRBD2 (5 bases). V lost 1 base to trimming and J lost 3 bases, with 11 bases between them. CDR3 length equals 15 residues. Per the germline V gene, CDR1 is SGHTA and CDR2 is FQGNSA.

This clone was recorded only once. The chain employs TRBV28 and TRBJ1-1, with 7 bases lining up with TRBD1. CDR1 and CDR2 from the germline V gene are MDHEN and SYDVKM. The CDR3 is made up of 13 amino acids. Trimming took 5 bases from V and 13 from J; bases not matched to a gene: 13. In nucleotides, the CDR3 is TGTGCCAGCAGTATGGACAGGCCCGCAGATGGTTTCTTT. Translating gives CASSMDRPADGFF.

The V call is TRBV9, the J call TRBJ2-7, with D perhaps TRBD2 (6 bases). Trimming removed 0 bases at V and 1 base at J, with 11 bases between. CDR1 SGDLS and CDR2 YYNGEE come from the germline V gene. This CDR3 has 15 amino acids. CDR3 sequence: CASSVVASASYEQYF. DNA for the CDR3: TGTGCCAGCAGCGTAGTTGCTAGCGCATCCTACGAGCAGTACTTC.

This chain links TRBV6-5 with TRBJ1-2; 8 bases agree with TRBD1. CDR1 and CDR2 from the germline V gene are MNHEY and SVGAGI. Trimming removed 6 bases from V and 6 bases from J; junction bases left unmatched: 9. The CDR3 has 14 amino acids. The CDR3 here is CASRADRVTHGYTF. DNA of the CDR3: TGTGCCAGCAGGGCGGACAGGGTTACCCATGGCTACACCTTC.

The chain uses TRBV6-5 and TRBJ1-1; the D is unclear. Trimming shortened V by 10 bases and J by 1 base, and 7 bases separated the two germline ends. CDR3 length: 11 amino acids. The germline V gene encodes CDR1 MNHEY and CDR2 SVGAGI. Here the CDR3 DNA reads TGTGCCATCTCGAGGAACACTGAAGCTTTCTTT. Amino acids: CAISRNTEAFF.

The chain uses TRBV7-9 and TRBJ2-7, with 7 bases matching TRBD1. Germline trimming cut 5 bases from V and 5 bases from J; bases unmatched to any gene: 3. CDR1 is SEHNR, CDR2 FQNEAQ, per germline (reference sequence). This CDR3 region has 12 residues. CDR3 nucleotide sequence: TGTGCCAGCAGCATAGACAGGGACGAGCAGTACTTC. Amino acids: CASSIDRDEQYF. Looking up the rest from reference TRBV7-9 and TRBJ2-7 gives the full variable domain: DTGVSQNPRHKITKRGQNVTFRCDPISEHNRLYWYRQTLGQGPEFLTYFQNEAQLEKSRLLSDRFSAERPKGSFSTLEIQRTEQGDSAMYLCASSIDRDEQYFGPGTRLTVT.

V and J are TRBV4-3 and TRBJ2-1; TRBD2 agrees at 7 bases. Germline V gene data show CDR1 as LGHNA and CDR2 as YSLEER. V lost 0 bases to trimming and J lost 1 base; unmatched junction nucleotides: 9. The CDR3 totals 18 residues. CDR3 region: CASSQDPLSGKSYNEQFF. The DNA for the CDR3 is TGCGCCAGCAGCCAAGACCCCTTGAGCGGGAAATCCTACAATGAGCAGTTCTTC.

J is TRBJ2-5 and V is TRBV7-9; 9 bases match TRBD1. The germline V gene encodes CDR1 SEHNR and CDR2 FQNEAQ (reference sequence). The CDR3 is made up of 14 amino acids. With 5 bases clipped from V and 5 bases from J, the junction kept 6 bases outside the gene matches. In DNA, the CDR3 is TGTGCCAGCAGCCGTCCCGGGACAGGGGAGACCCAGTACTTC. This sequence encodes CASSRPGTGETQYF.

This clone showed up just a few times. As DNA, the CDR3 is TGTGCCAGCAGCCAGGGGCCCGCGTACAACGTCCCGAACTATGGCTACACCTTC. Translation gives CASSQGPAYNVPNYGYTF. The chain carries TRBV27 and TRBJ1-2, with D possibly being TRBD1 (6 bases). The germline V and J ends were trimmed by 6 bases and 2 bases, with 25 bases remaining between them. The CDR3 loop spans 18 amino acids. Germline V gives CDR1 MNHEY, CDR2 SMNVEV (reference sequence).

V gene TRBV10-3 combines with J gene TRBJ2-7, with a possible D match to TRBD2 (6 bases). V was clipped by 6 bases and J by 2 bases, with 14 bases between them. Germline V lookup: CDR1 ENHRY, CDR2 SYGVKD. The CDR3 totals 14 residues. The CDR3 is CAIRGEEGPYEQYF. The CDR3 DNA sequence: TGTGCCATCAGGGGGGAGGAAGGGCCCTACGAGCAGTACTTC.

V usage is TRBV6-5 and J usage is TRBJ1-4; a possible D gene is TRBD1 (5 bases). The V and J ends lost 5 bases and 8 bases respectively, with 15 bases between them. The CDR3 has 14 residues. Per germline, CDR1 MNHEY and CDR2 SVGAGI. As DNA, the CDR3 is TGTGCCAGCAGTAGGGGAGGACATCGAGAAAAACTGTTTTTT. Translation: CASSRGGHREKLFF.

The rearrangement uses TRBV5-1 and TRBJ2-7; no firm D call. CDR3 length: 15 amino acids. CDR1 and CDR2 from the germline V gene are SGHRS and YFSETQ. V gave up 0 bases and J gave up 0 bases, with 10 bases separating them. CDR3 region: CASSLVPLSSYEQYF. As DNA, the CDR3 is TGCGCCAGCAGCTTGGTCCCGCTCAGCTCCTACGAGCAGTACTTC.

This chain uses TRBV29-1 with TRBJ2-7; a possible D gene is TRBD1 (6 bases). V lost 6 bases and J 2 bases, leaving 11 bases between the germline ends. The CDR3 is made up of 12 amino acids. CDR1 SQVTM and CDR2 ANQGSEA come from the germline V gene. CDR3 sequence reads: CSVVTGTYEQYF. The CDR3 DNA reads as TGCAGCGTGGTCACAGGGACCTACGAGCAGTACTTC.

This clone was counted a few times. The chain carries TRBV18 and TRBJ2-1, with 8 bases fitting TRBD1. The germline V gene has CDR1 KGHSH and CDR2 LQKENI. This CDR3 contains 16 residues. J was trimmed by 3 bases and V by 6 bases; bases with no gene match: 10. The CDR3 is CASSPRRQGIYNEQFF. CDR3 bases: TGTGCCAGCTCCCCTAGGAGACAGGGGATCTACAATGAGCAGTTCTTC.

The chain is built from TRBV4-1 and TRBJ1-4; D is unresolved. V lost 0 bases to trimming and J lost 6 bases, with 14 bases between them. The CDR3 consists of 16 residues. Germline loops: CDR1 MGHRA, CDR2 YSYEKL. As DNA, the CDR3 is TGCGCCAGCAGCCAAGATGAGCGGGTTTGGGATGAAAAACTGTTTTTT. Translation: CASSQDERVWDEKLFF.

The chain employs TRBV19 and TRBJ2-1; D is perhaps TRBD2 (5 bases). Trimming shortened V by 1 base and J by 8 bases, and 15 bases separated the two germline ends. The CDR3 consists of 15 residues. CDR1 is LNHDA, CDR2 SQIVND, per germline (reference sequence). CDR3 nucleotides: TGTGCCAGTAGTATAGCCCGCCTTACTAGATATGAGCAGTTCTTC. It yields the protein CASSIARLTRYEQFF.